The sample holds many counts of the clone carrying this TCR beta chain. These data are taken from a study of T cells in Graves' hyperthyroidism and ophthalmopathy. V shed 3 bases, J shed 3 bases, and the junction held 9 bases outside the gene matches. Germline V CDR1 and CDR2: MNHEY, SMNVEV (reference sequence). The CDR3 has 17 amino acids. TCR beta CDR3 sequences were amplified from RNA transcripts. HTBI primers drove first-round RT-PCR of the TCR CDR3. TCRdb processed the multiplex PCR reads anew with MiXCR; each CDR3 protein has one entry. Here the sample spans hundreds of thousands of distinct CDR3 sequences, less than 25% being singletons.

V gene TRBV27 combines with J gene TRBJ2-2; 8 bases are a match to TRBD2. This receptor was taken from a man aged 25-45 years with Graves' ophthalmopathy. The sample consisted of blood. As DNA, the CDR3 is TGTGCCAGCAGTTTGGGACTAGTGGGACGTGACACCGGGGAGCTGTTTTTT. Translated: CASSLGLVGRDTGELFF.